Below, 8 T cell receptor beta chains from the same sample are listed, as sequenced in a study of T-cell memory formation after mild COVID-19. From the 5' RACE reads, TCRdb called clonotypes with MiXCR, one entry per CDR3 protein. Of about 560,000 distinct CDR3 sequences detected, 20% to 25% appear once; the ten largest clones hold 7% to 9%. The sample taken for sequencing was PBMCs or a T cell subset sorted from them (not recorded which). All receptors come from an adult woman who had mild COVID-19 (a few samples of this study predate the infection). Cell type and time point are not known.

In this sample, this clonotype turned up a few times. This sequence joins TRBV20-1 and TRBJ2-7; D may be TRBD1 or TRBD2 (6 bases each). V was trimmed by 5 bases and J by 3 bases, leaving 17 bases between them. Germline V gene lookup returns CDR1 DFQATT and CDR2 SNEGSKA (reference sequence). The CDR3 is 14 amino acids. DNA for the CDR3: TGCAGTGCTCCCAGAGGGGGGTCTAACTACGAGCAGTACTTC. Encoded protein: CSAPRGGSNYEQYF.

This CDR3 reads CASRVGGIADTQYF. CDR3 DNA: TGTGCCAGCCGAGTAGGGGGGATCGCAGATACGCAGTATTTT. The J gene is TRBJ2-3, the V gene TRBV3-1; D is possibly TRBD1 or TRBD2 (6 bases each). Trimming pared 8 bases from V and 4 bases from J, leaving 16 bases between. The CDR3 contains 14 residues. Germline loops: CDR1 LGHDT, CDR2 YNNKEL (reference sequence).

The genes are TRBV20-1 and TRBJ1-2; TRBD1 is a possible D gene (6 bases). The V end lost 7 bases, the J end lost 6 bases, and 15 bases lay between the germline ends. CDR3 length equals 12 residues. Germline CDR1 DFQATT, CDR2 SNEGSKA (reference sequence). CDR3 loop: CSVVQGTDGYTF. The CDR3, as DNA: TGCAGTGTCGTACAGGGAACTGATGGCTACACCTTC.

This clonotype was counted a few times. The CDR3 here is CASSPTFQGYYEQYF. In nucleotides, the CDR3 is TGTGCCAGTTCTCCTACTTTCCAGGGTTACTACGAGCAGTACTTC. This chain links TRBV3-1 with TRBJ2-7, with D perhaps matching TRBD1 (5 bases). This CDR3 spans 15 amino acids. V lost 9 bases and J lost 3, with 21 bases in between. The germline V gene has CDR1 LGHDT and CDR2 YNNKEL (reference sequence).

This clonotype occurred a few times. V gene TRBV5-1 combines with J gene TRBJ2-3, with D tentatively TRBD1 or TRBD2 (5 bases each). Trimming pared 4 bases from V and 2 bases from J, leaving 11 bases between. Germline V lookup: CDR1 SGHRS, CDR2 YFSETQ. The CDR3 runs to 14 residues. The CDR3 protein is CASSRDPTTDTQYF. The CDR3 DNA reads as TGCGCCAGCAGCCGGGACCCCACCACAGATACGCAGTATTTT.

The J gene is TRBJ2-1, the V gene TRBV7-8, with 8 bases fitting TRBD2. Trimming removed 0 bases from V and 2 bases from J; junction bases left unmatched: 6. The germline CDR1 and CDR2 sequences are SGHVS and FQNEAQ. The CDR3 spans 17 residues. The CDR3 is CASSLAQLAEAYNEQFF. The CDR3 region has the DNA TGTGCCAGCAGCTTAGCGCAACTAGCGGAAGCCTACAATGAGCAGTTCTTC.

This clonotype was counted between two and nine times. The genes are TRBV18 and TRBJ1-1; no definite D call. This CDR3 spans 14 amino acids. Looked up from germline, CDR1 is KGHSH and CDR2 is LQKENI. Trimming removed 2 bases at V and 0 bases at J, with 7 bases between. As DNA, the CDR3 is TGTGCCAGCTCACCAAGAGACTTGAACACTGAAGCTTTCTTT. Amino acids: CASSPRDLNTEAFF.

This clonotype showed up just a few times. This chain uses TRBV18 with TRBJ2-1; D perhaps matches TRBD2 (6 bases). The CDR3 contains 15 residues. The germline CDR1 and CDR2 sequences are KGHSH and LQKENI. V dropped 2 bases and J dropped 9 bases, with 17 bases sitting between them. CDR3 sequence: CASSPSGAPTSEQFF. CDR3 coding DNA: TGTGCCAGCTCACCATCGGGAGCGCCTACGAGTGAGCAGTTCTTC.